This T cell receptor beta chain originates from a study of graft-versus-host responses after intestinal transplantation. Data came from immunoSEQ multiplex PCR; TCRdb stores just in-frame clones and leaves some out. The sample contains approximately 88,000 clones, about 90% of which appear only once. On this clone itself: Antigen unknown.

This CDR3 region has 16 residues. Trimming at V came to 4 bases and at J to 2 bases, leaving 9 bases not matched to a gene. Germline assignment: CDR1 SGHNT and CDR2 YYREEE (reference sequence). The TCR comes from a human donor who received an intestinal transplant. Sequences were derived from unstimulated CD4+ T cells sorted from spleen or lymph node cells, sampled before intestinal transplant. V gene TRBV5-4 combines with J gene TRBJ2-5; 9 bases are a match to TRBD1. The CDR3 loop reads CASSPRTGAFQETQYF. CDR3 nucleotides: TGTGCCAGCAGCCCCAGGACAGGGGCCTTTCAAGAGACCCAGTACTTC. Supplemented by reference TRBV5-4 and TRBJ2-5, the full variable domain reads ETGVTQSPTHLIKTRGQQVTLRCSSQSGHNTVSWYQQALGQGPQFIFQYYREEENGRGNFPPRFSGLQFPNYSSELNVNALELDDSALYLCASSPRTGAFQETQYFGPGTRLLVL.